This TCR beta chain was captured in a study of blood T cell repertoires in COVID-19. As for the study in general: Samples taken during acute and convalescent COVID-19 were collected in the United States, Italy and Spain. PBMCs, B-cell-depleted T cells, or T cells provided the cDNA or gDNA that made up the material.

The germline CDR1 and CDR2 sequences are MNHNS and SASEGT. V lost 0 bases and J lost 8, with 14 bases in between. The CDR3 covers 16 residues. Produced via immunoSEQ multiplex PCR; TCRdb's table is partial and in-frame only. The sample records about 210,000 clones, roughly 85% being singletons. Sequenced material: peripheral blood. This chain links TRBV6-1 with TRBJ1-6, with D possibly being TRBD1 (5 bases). The clonotype comes from a woman in her 70s with COVID-19, enrolled during active disease. CDR3 sequence reads: CASSEALQVRDSPLHF. The CDR3, as DNA: TGTGCCAGCAGTGAAGCTTTACAGGTCCGGGATTCACCCCTCCACTTT.